Listed here are 5 T cell receptor beta chains from one sample, sequenced in a study of T cell repertoires in cytomegalovirus infection. These receptors are not linked to any known antigen. TCRdb called the reads again in MiXCR, with one record for every CDR3 protein. The table records around 300,000 distinct CDR3 sequences, just under 25% of them present only once. The material was cultured PBMCs, obtained from culture after CMV antigen stimulation. The receptors here all came from a human donor in good health (CMV status not recorded). Some clones in this sample may be carry-over from other donors' samples.

The rearrangement joins TRBV7-8 to TRBJ2-1, with 14 bases identical to TRBD2. With V trimmed by 5 bases and J by 7 bases, 7 bases remained unmatched. CDR3 length: 16 residues. Germline V gives CDR1 SGHVS, CDR2 FQNEAQ. CDR3 sequence reads: CASSGGTSGRGNEQFF. The CDR3, as DNA: TGTGCCAGCAGCGGGGGGACTAGCGGGAGAGGTAATGAGCAGTTCTTC.

This clonotype was recorded at least ten times. The rearrangement uses TRBV12-3 or TRBV12-4 and TRBJ1-1; possibly TRBD1 for D (5 bases). The V gene lost 7 bases and the J gene lost 0 bases, with 9 bases spanning the gap. The length of the CDR3 is 13 residues. The CDR3 reads CASIQGLNTEAFF. The CDR3 nucleotides read TGTGCCAGCATTCAGGGATTGAACACTGAAGCTTTCTTT.

V and J are TRBV27 and TRBJ2-5; 8 bases map to TRBD1. Germline CDR1 MNHEY, CDR2 SMNVEV (reference sequence). The CDR3 extends over 13 amino acids. With 3 bases clipped from V and 4 bases from J, the junction kept 1 base outside the gene matches. The CDR3, as DNA: TGTGCCAGCAGTTTTGGACAGGGAGAGACCCAGTACTTC. Its translation: CASSFGQGETQYF.

This clonotype was picked up many times. The rearrangement uses TRBV7-9 and TRBJ2-3; D is ambiguous. This CDR3 has 11 amino acids. Per the germline V gene, CDR1 is SEHNR and CDR2 is FQNEAQ (reference sequence). V was trimmed by 7 bases and J by 3 bases, leaving 5 bases between them. CDR3 in DNA: TGTGCCAGCACCCGTACAGATACGCAGTATTTT. Amino acids: CASTRTDTQYF.

J is TRBJ2-1 and V is TRBV24-1; TRBD1 aligns across 9 bases. The germline CDR1 and CDR2 sequences are KGHDR and SFDVKD. Trimming took 7 bases from V and 2 from J; bases not matched to a gene: 5. This CDR3 region has 15 residues. The CDR3 loop reads CATRRDRETYNEQFF. Written as DNA, the CDR3 is TGTGCCACCAGGAGGGACAGGGAGACCTACAATGAGCAGTTCTTC.